This TCR beta chain was profiled in a study of early T cells in non-severe SARS-CoV-2 infection. Unique molecular identifiers were attached to individual cDNA molecules. TCRdb independently ran MiXCR on the 5' RACE reads; one entry per CDR3 protein. The sample carries 80,000 to 95,000 distinct CDR3 sequences, 12% recorded once. Looked up from germline, CDR1 is SGHAT and CDR2 is FQDESV (reference sequence). The V gene end was trimmed by 1 base and the J gene end by 5 bases; junction bases not matched to a gene: 9. The CDR3 totals 17 residues. This clonotype was detected only a few times. No antigen is known for it. Notes on the study in general: A preference for anti-spike CD8 responses marked VDJdb matching, which missed private and CD4 specificities.

The receptor's source is an adult who was a healthcare worker with PCR-confirmed SARS-CoV-2 infection or an uninfected control (not recorded which). The specimen was whole blood. The chain uses TRBV11-1 and TRBJ2-2; 8 nucleotides match TRBD1. The CDR3 coding sequence is TGTGCCAGCAGCTTAGATATGTGGACAGGGAATACCGGGGAGCTGTTTTTT. Translating gives CASSLDMWTGNTGELFF.